This T cell receptor (beta chain) was obtained from a study of radiotherapy plus CTLA-4 blockade in lung cancer. Patients in the study, people with chemo-refractory metastatic non-small-cell lung cancer, received focal radiation plus ipilimumab CTLA-4 blockade. Here immunoSEQ multiplex PCR was the method, and the copy in TCRdb shows in-frame clones only, minus some. The data contain 75,000 to 95,000 clones, 60% to 80% of them singletons. Sequenced here: peripheral blood, sampled from a patient treated with radiotherapy plus ipilimumab. This receptor was taken from a human donor with non-small cell lung cancer that progressed on radiotherapy plus ipilimumab.

CDR3 nucleotides: TGTGCCACCTTTAACTATGGCTACACCTTC. Its protein is CATFNYGYTF. The chain employs TRBV19 and TRBJ1-2, with D uncertain. V was clipped by 10 bases and J by 1 base, with 4 bases between them. The CDR3 is made up of 10 amino acids. Germline loops: CDR1 LNHDA, CDR2 SQIVND (reference sequence).